The T cell receptor (beta chain) described here comes from a study of cytotoxic CD8 clonotypes in ibrutinib-treated CLL. On the study more broadly: The authors obtained response samples at a median of approximately 12 months of treatment, range 6 to 36. Notes on the study in general: With treatment, public clonotypes, which were uncommon, either contracted or remained stable. Clonality was higher at ibrutinib response and returned toward baseline at progression.

J lost 8 bases, V lost 0 bases, and 5 bases had no gene match. The length of the CDR3 is 15 residues. Germline assignment: CDR1 SGHRS and CDR2 YFSETQ. TCRdb's copy holds only in-frame clones and misses some; the assay was immunoSEQ multiplex PCR. The table shows roughly 220,000 clones, with 75% to 85% occurring only once. A remark on this clone: Its antigen remains unknown.

The receptor was isolated from a human donor with chronic lymphocytic leukemia. The chain recombines TRBV5-1 with TRBJ1-6; 7 bases map to TRBD1. This sample comprised PBMCs, obtained after 12 months of ibrutinib treatment. The chain's CDR3 is CASSLAMTGYSPLHF. The CDR3 nucleotides are TGCGCCAGCAGCTTGGCGATGACAGGGTATTCACCCCTCCACTTT.